The rows below give T cell receptor beta chains drawn from one sample of a study of cytomegalovirus exposure and HLA in healthy donors. This table comes from immunoSEQ multiplex PCR, and its TCRdb copy is limited to in-frame clones, with some not included. The sample lists roughly 200,000 clones, roughly 80% occurring once. Source material: PBMCs. The receptors derive from a man aged 45-60 years in good health and CMV-seronegative. Each CDR3 is given with its conserved first and last residue. A D gene is named only where the DNA matches it firmly. Size is omitted from some rows. Given values are once, few, many or a class for expanded clones.

clone size	J gene	D gene	V gene	CDR3 DNA	CDR3 protein
few	TRBJ2-5	TRBD2	TRBV6-6	TGTGCCAGCAGTTACTCGGTTGGGGGGGTCAGGGAGACCCAGTACTTC	CASSYSVGGVRETQYF
.	TRBJ2-1	TRBD2	TRBV11-3	TGTGCCAGCAGCCGCAGCGGGAGCTCCTACAATGAGCAGTTCTTC	CASSRSGSSYNEQFF
.	TRBJ1-1	TRBD1	TRBV2	TGTGCCAGCATAAAGGACAGGGGGCGAACTGAAGCTTTCTTT	CASIKDRGRTEAFF
.	TRBJ1-1	.	TRBV5-1	TGCGCCAGCAGCTTCGCCCCGGGGAACTTGAACACTGAAGCTTTCTTT	CASSFAPGNLNTEAFF
once	TRBJ2-3	.	TRBV27	TGTGCCAGCAGTAGGACAAGACCAAGCACAGATACGCAGTATTTT	CASSRTRPSTDTQYF
.	TRBJ2-1	TRBD1	TRBV7-3	TGTGCCAGCAGCCGACAGGGACAGGGTTTACTGAATGAGCAGTTCTTC	CASSRQGQGLLNEQFF
.	TRBJ2-3	TRBD2	TRBV7-3	TGTGCCAGCAGCTCCGGACTAGCGGGACTTACAGATACGCAGTATTTT	CASSSGLAGLTDTQYF
.	TRBJ2-5	TRBD2	TRBV7-8	TGTGCCAGCAGCTCGGGACTAGCGGTGCAAGAGACCCAGTACTTC	CASSSGLAVQETQYF
.	TRBJ2-2	.	TRBV9	TGTGCCAGCAGCCCAGGGGACAACCTGAACACCGGGGAGCTGTTTTTT	CASSPGDNLNTGELFF
.	TRBJ2-5	TRBD2	TRBV10-1	TGCGCCAGCAGTGTAGCGGGGGAAAAAGAGACCCAGTACTTC	CASSVAGEKETQYF
few	TRBJ2-2	.	TRBV5-4	TGTGCCAGCAGCTTGGCCCAGGGGGGCACCGGGGAGCTGTTTTTT	CASSLAQGGTGELFF
.	TRBJ2-7	TRBD2	TRBV7-2	TGTGCCAGCAGCTTAGGCGGTAGCGGGAGGGCCGTCTCCTACGAGCAGTACTTC	CASSLGGSGRAVSYEQYF
.	TRBJ2-3	.	TRBV9	TGTGCCAGCACCCATAGCGGCACTAGCACAGATACGCAGTATTTT	CASTHSGTSTDTQYF
.	TRBJ1-3	.	TRBV28	TGTGCCAGCAGTTTAGGGTGGCATTCGGGGGGGAACACCATATATTTT	CASSLGWHSGGNTIYF
.	TRBJ2-7	.	TRBV2	TGTGCCAGCAGGTGGCAGGGTGATTACGAGCAGTACTTC	CASRWQGDYEQYF
.	TRBJ2-1	.	TRBV7-3	TGTGCCAGCAGCTTAACGCCGGACAATGAGCAGTTCTTC	CASSLTPDNEQFF
.	TRBJ2-3	TRBD1	TRBV6-1	TGTGCCAGCAGTGACTATACAGGGGAGTATACAGATACGCAGTATTTT	CASSDYTGEYTDTQYF
.	TRBJ1-2	.	TRBV2	TGTGCCACCGGACATGCCTATGGCTACACCTTC	CATGHAYGYTF
once	TRBJ2-3	.	TRBV11-2	TGTGCCAGCAGCTTAGCGTCTAGCGCTGGAGATACGCAGTATTTT	CASSLASSAGDTQYF
once	TRBJ1-2	.	TRBV6-5	TGTGCCAGCAGTTACTCGCGGGGCCCCTATGGCTACACCTTC	CASSYSRGPYGYTF
.	TRBJ2-1	.	TRBV29-1	TGCAGCGTTGAAGGGCCTAGCAGAGTTGAGCAGTTCTTC	CSVEGPSRVEQFF
once	TRBJ2-7	TRBD2	TRBV9	TGTGCCAGCAGCCCCGGTCTCGGTCTAGCGGCCTCCTACGAGCAGTACTTC	CASSPGLGLAASYEQYF
.	TRBJ2-3	.	TRBV9	TGTGCCAGCAGCGCCAGACCCCGGGGGTCGGTAGGCACAGATACGCAGTATTTT	CASSARPRGSVGTDTQYF
few	TRBJ2-3	TRBD1	TRBV5-5	TGTGCCAGCAGCTTGGCCGGGACAGGGGGAGGCACAGATACGCAGTATTTT	CASSLAGTGGGTDTQYF
.	TRBJ2-7	.	TRBV13	TGTGCCAGCAGCTCCCAGGGAATCCACGAGCAGTACTTC	CASSSQGIHEQYF
.	TRBJ2-7	TRBD2	TRBV11-3	TGTGCCAGCAGTACCGGGGGGGGTTACGAGCAGTACTTC	CASSTGGGYEQYF
.	TRBJ2-5	TRBD1	TRBV29-1	TGCAGCGTTCGTGGACAGGGAGGAGAGACCCAGTACTTC	CSVRGQGGETQYF
.	TRBJ2-2	TRBD2	TRBV18	TGTGCCAGCTCATTCGGACTAGCTCTGACGGAGGAGCTGTTTTTT	CASSFGLALTEELFF
.	TRBJ1-1	TRBD1	TRBV7-9	TGTGCCAGCAGCTCCCAGGGACAGGTGAACACTGAAGCTTTCTTT	CASSSQGQVNTEAFF
.	TRBJ2-3	TRBD2	TRBV9	TGTGCCAGCAGCGTGACTAGCGGGAGGGCCCTAGATACGCAGTATTTT	CASSVTSGRALDTQYF
.	TRBJ1-3	TRBD1	TRBV6-6	TGTGCCAGCAGTTACACCGGGGACAGGGGAGGATATTTT	CASSYTGDRGGYF
.	TRBJ1-2	.	TRBV4-1	TGCGCCAGCAGCGCTGGAATGTGGGAGGGCTACACCTTC	CASSAGMWEGYTF
.	TRBJ2-2	TRBD2	TRBV19	TGTGCCGGTGGGACCGGGAGGGACACCGGGGAGCTGTTTTTT	CAGGTGRDTGELFF
.	TRBJ2-2	.	TRBV5-4	TGTGCCAGCAGCCGCCGCGGACACCTGAACACCGGGGAGCTGTTTTTT	CASSRRGHLNTGELFF
.	TRBJ2-7	.	TRBV19	TGTGCCAGTAGTATGAGGAGAAGCTCCTACGAGCAGTACTTC	CASSMRRSSYEQYF
.	TRBJ1-1	TRBD1	TRBV5-1	TGCGCCAGCAGCACCTGGACAGGGGTTGAAGCTTTCTTT	CASSTWTGVEAFF
.	TRBJ2-5	TRBD1	TRBV2	TGTGCCAGTCAGGACAGGGGGTTGAAGACCCAGTACTTC	CASQDRGLKTQYF
.	TRBJ2-3	TRBD2	TRBV7-3	TGTGCCAGCAGCTTCGTCGGAACTAGCGGGGCCACAGATACGCAGTATTTT	CASSFVGTSGATDTQYF
.	TRBJ2-2	.	TRBV2	TGTGCCAGCAGTGCCGAGACCCACGGGGGGGAGCTGTTTTTT	CASSAETHGGELFF